This TCR beta chain came from a study of T cell repertoires in cytomegalovirus infection (dated by TCRdb to between 2019 and 2020). In the study overall: Donor HLA type was relevant to the analysis, because carriage of CMV infection together with the matching HLA type was indicated by public TCR beta signatures. Study-level results and caveats: The ex vivo response was dominated by HLA-C-restricted CMV-specific TCR beta clonotypes, which also provided the single most frequent clonotype in two of eight donors. In both this cohort and an independent roughly 400-donor cohort, the cumulative frequency of public TCR beta family members distinguished carriers of CMV infection plus the relevant HLA type.

The cysteine opens and the phenylalanine closes a CDR3 of 16 amino acids. Only the CDR3 DNA stays, 48 bases, in frame from base 1. As encoded in the germline V gene, CDR1 is SGHVS while CDR2 is FNYEAQ. V is shortened by 5 bases, J by 4 bases, and the region joining them spans 20 bases. This clonotype was seen only a few times. Its antigen has not been determined. Within one base of it there is no much larger clone, and no base qualities were kept. The sequencer was an Illumina HiSeq 1500. TCRdb handled the public reads itself, with Q25 trimming in fastp and clone calling in MiXCR, and kept productive beta chains. Rows are unified per CDR3 protein, each entry keeping the most common DNA and genes. Recorded for this sample are 160,000 or so distinct CDR3 sequences; 17% of them occurred a single time. The ten top clones hold roughly a sixth of the sample.

This TCR came from a human donor in good health (CMV status not recorded). Some clones in this sample may be carry-over from other donors' samples. Here the chain combines TRBV7-6 and TRBJ1-1; TRBD1 might be the D gene, on 6 matching bases. Sample: CD8+ T cells from PBMCs. Here the CDR3 is given as CASSPRSGGLGTEAFF. DNA sequence: TGTGCCAGCAGCCCCCGCTCGGGGGGGCTGGGCACTGAAGCTTTCTTT.